The 19 T cell receptor beta chains below were found in one sample sequenced in a study of shared clonotypes between healthy human individuals. Assay used: immunoSEQ multiplex PCR; TCRdb lists only in-frame clones, some missing. This table holds 1.6 million or so clones, about 98.5% found once. Source material: naive CD4+ T cells sorted from blood. The subset was: CD45RA+ positively selected. These receptor sequences come from a man aged 25-45 years in good health.

V usage is TRBV11-2 and J usage is TRBJ2-1; D unresolved. V lost 5 bases, J lost 5 bases, and 13 bases lay in between. The V gene's germline CDR1 is SGHAT and CDR2 FQNNGV. The CDR3 consists of 14 residues. In DNA, the CDR3 is TGTGCCAGCAGCCCAATGACCGGCCACAATGAGCAGTTCTTC. Its protein product is CASSPMTGHNEQFF.

This sequence joins TRBV9 and TRBJ2-3; D unresolved. The CDR3 runs to 14 residues. Germline V gene lookup returns CDR1 SGDLS and CDR2 YYNGEE. V was clipped by 0 bases and J by 4 bases, with 9 bases between them. The CDR3 reads CASSVETRPDTQYF. CDR3 bases: TGTGCCAGCAGCGTAGAGACTCGGCCAGATACGCAGTATTTT. The complete variable domain, with remaining parts taken from reference TRBV9 and TRBJ2-3, reads DSGVTQTPKHLITATGQRVTLRCSPRSGDLSVYWYQQSLDQGLQFLIQYYNGEERAKGNILERFSAQQFPDLHSELNLSSLELGDSALYFCASSVETRPDTQYFGPGTRLTVL.

This chain links TRBV19 with TRBJ1-5; D is uncertain. CDR3 length equals 13 residues. Looked up from germline, CDR1 is LNHDA and CDR2 is SQIVND (reference sequence). V was cut by 3 bases and J by 4 bases, with 7 bases left in between. The CDR3 DNA sequence: TGTGCCAGTAGTATCGTTATTAATCAGCCCCAGCATTTT. Protein sequence: CASSIVINQPQHF. The full variable domain, rest sourced from reference TRBV19 and TRBJ1-5, is DGGITQSPKYLFRKEGQNVTLSCEQNLNHDAMYWYRQDPGQGLRLIYYSQIVNDFQKGDIAEGYSVSREKKESFPLTVTSAQKNPTAFYLCASSIVINQPQHFGDGTRLSIL.

A remark on this clone: Within the sample, other DNA sequences also encode this same CDR3. The CDR3: CASSSWTSGSYEQYF. CDR3 bases: TGTGCCAGCAGTTCGTGGACTAGCGGGAGCTACGAGCAGTACTTC. J is TRBJ2-7 and V is TRBV28; 13 positions agree with TRBD2. V trimming: 4 bases; J trimming: 3 bases; junction bases outside the gene matches: 3. The CDR3 has 15 residues. Germline loops: CDR1 MDHEN, CDR2 SYDVKM. The variable domain in full, completed from reference TRBV28 and TRBJ2-7, reads DVKVTQSSRYLVKRTGEKVFLECVQDMDHENMFWYRQDPGLGLRLIYFSYDVKMKEKGDIPEGYSVSREKKERFSLILESASTNQTSMYLCASSSWTSGSYEQYFGPGTRLTVT.

The V and J genes are TRBV29-1 and TRBJ2-3; possibly TRBD2 for D (6 bases). CDR3 size: 13 residues. Germline CDR1 and CDR2: SQVTM and ANQGSEA. The CDR3 region is CCCSGGGTDTQYF. The CDR3 coding sequence is TGCTGCTGTAGCGGAGGGGGCACAGATACGCAGTATTTT.

This chain uses TRBV27 with TRBJ2-5; D possibly matches TRBD1 or TRBD2 (6 bases each). V dropped 7 bases and J dropped 2 bases, with 14 bases sitting between them. This CDR3 has 14 residues. CDR1 and CDR2 (germline): MNHEY, SMNVEV (reference sequence). The DNA for the CDR3 is TGTGCCAGCAAGGGGGGACCCGTGCAAGAGACCCAGTACTTC. Residues: CASKGGPVQETQYF.

CDR3 sequence reads: CASSFGGANEKLFF. As DNA, the CDR3 is TGCGCCAGCAGCTTTGGGGGGGCTAATGAAAAACTGTTTTTT. The chain couples TRBV5-1 to TRBJ1-4; D may be TRBD1 (5 bases). Trimming stripped 2 bases from V and 3 bases from J, with 8 bases between. The CDR3 runs to 14 residues. Germline V lookup: CDR1 SGHRS, CDR2 YFSETQ. Complete variable domain (other parts from reference TRBV5-1 and TRBJ1-4): KAGVTQTPRYLIKTRGQQVTLSCSPISGHRSVSWYQQTPGQGLQFLFEYFSETQRNKGNFPGRFSGRQFSNSRSEMNVSTLELGDSALYLCASSFGGANEKLFFGSGTQLSVL.

The genes are TRBV18 and TRBJ2-5; TRBD1 matches 9 bases. The J segment lost 3 bases and the V segment lost 3 bases, leaving 8 bases of the junction unmatched. The germline V gene encodes CDR1 KGHSH and CDR2 LQKENI. CDR3 length: 16 residues. CDR3 amino acids: CASSPLKTGGKETQYF. The DNA of the CDR3 is TGTGCCAGCTCACCCCTTAAGACAGGGGGAAAAGAGACCCAGTACTTC.

The J gene is TRBJ2-7, the V gene TRBV15; D is unclear. The CDR3 consists of 12 residues. Deletions cut 5 bases from V and 3 bases from J, with 8 bases between. In germline, CDR1 is LNHNV, CDR2 YYDKDF (reference sequence). CDR3 nucleotide sequence: TGTGCCACCAGCGACTTTCGCTACGAGCAGTACTTC. This encodes CATSDFRYEQYF. The full variable domain, its missing parts supplied by reference TRBV15 and TRBJ2-7, is DAMVIQNPRYQVTQFGKPVTLSCSQTLNHNVMYWYQQKSSQAPKLLFHYYDKDFNNEADTPDNFQSRRPNTSFCFLDIRSPGLGDTAMYLCATSDFRYEQYFGPGTRLTVT.

This chain joins TRBV18 and TRBJ2-1; no definite D call. Germline V CDR1 and CDR2: KGHSH, LQKENI. V gave up 0 bases and J gave up 0 bases, with 9 bases separating them. The CDR3 runs to 16 residues. CDR3 nucleotides: TGTGCCAGCTCACCACCCTTAGCCAGCTCCTACAATGAGCAGTTCTTC. This translates into CASSPPLASSYNEQFF.

V usage is TRBV2 and J usage is TRBJ1-1; perhaps TRBD1 as D (6 bases). Germline V gene sequence: CDR1 SNHLY, CDR2 FYNNEI. V was cut by 6 bases and J by 0 bases, with 11 bases left in between. The CDR3 consists of 14 residues. CDR3 sequence (DNA): TGTGCCAGCAGATCGGGACACCTGAACACTGAAGCTTTCTTT. Translation: CASRSGHLNTEAFF.

In DNA form, the CDR3 reads TGTGCCAGCAGGCCGGTGGGGGAGATGGCTGGAAACACCATATATTTT. Translated, it gives CASRPVGEMAGNTIYF. This chain connects TRBV2 to TRBJ1-3, with D possibly matching TRBD1 (5 bases). CDR1 is SNHLY and CDR2 is FYNNEI in the germline V gene. The V and J ends lost 6 bases and 2 bases respectively, with 17 bases between them. This CDR3 region has 16 residues.

The chain employs TRBV27 and TRBJ2-7; 9 bases fit TRBD2. The trim removed 4 bases at V and 0 bases at J, leaving 1 base unmatched. The CDR3 totals 14 residues. The V gene's germline CDR1 is MNHEY and CDR2 SMNVEV (reference sequence). CDR3 sequence (DNA): TGTGCCAGCAGTTCTAGCGGGAACTCCTACGAGCAGTACTTC. Its protein is CASSSSGNSYEQYF.

This clone came up once. The chain employs TRBV7-9 and TRBJ2-1; 8 bases match TRBD2. V was clipped by 4 bases and J by 6 bases; unmatched bases: 17. Germline V gene sequence: CDR1 SEHNR, CDR2 FQNEAQ (reference sequence). This CDR3 has 18 residues. The CDR3 bases are TGTGCCAGCAGCTACCCCGTTGAGGGAGCGGGAGTGGGCAATGAGCAGTTCTTC. It yields the protein CASSYPVEGAGVGNEQFF.

On this clone itself: Distinct nucleotide sequences in the sample also encode this CDR3. The rearrangement uses TRBV7-2 and TRBJ2-2, with 8 bases matching TRBD1. After removal of 3 bases from V and 1 base from J, the junction contained 1 base not matched to a gene. Germline V gene sequence: CDR1 SGHTA, CDR2 FQGNSA. The CDR3 spans 15 residues. The CDR3 DNA reads TGTGCCAGCAGCTTCGGACAGGGGAACACCGGGGAGCTGTTTTTT. It specifies CASSFGQGNTGELFF. Based on the CDR3 plus reference TRBV7-2 and TRBJ2-2, the full variable domain is GAGVSQSPSNKVTEKGKDVELRCDPISGHTALYWYRQSLGQGLEFLIYFQGNSAPDKSGLPSDRFSAERTGGSVSTLTIQRTQQEDSAVYLCASSFGQGNTGELFFGEGSRLTVL.

This chain uses TRBV9 with TRBJ2-5; possible D gene TRBD2, 6 bases. The V end was cut by 0 bases, the J end by 3 bases, with 12 bases between. The CDR3 contains 15 residues. Germline V gene data show CDR1 as SGDLS and CDR2 as YYNGEE. CDR3 in amino acids: CASSVASGSEETQYF. The CDR3 nucleotides read TGTGCCAGCAGCGTAGCCTCCGGGAGCGAAGAGACCCAGTACTTC. Together with reference TRBV9 and TRBJ2-5, the CDR3 gives the full variable domain: DSGVTQTPKHLITATGQRVTLRCSPRSGDLSVYWYQQSLDQGLQFLIQYYNGEERAKGNILERFSAQQFPDLHSELNLSSLELGDSALYFCASSVASGSEETQYFGPGTRLLVL.

The CDR3 DNA is TGTGCCAGCAGTTACTTAAATGGCTATGGCTACACCTTC. Amino acids: CASSYLNGYGYTF. V and J are TRBV6-6 and TRBJ1-2; D unresolved. V was cut by 1 base and J by 4 bases, with 7 bases left in between. Germline lookup yields CDR1 MNHNY and CDR2 SVGAGI (reference sequence). The CDR3 consists of 13 residues.

The gene calls are TRBV19 and TRBJ1-5; the match to TRBD1 covers 8 bases. Germline CDR1 is LNHDA and CDR2 is SQIVND (reference sequence). The CDR3 sequence is 14 residues long. The V segment lost 5 bases and the J segment 5 bases; nucleotides outside the gene matches: 5. CDR3 sequence: CASSVGQGHQPQHF. The CDR3 coding sequence is TGTGCCAGTAGTGTTGGACAGGGCCATCAGCCCCAGCATTTT.

The chain carries TRBV4-1 and TRBJ1-2, with a tentative D call TRBD1 (5 bases). This CDR3 contains 16 residues. Germline assignment: CDR1 MGHRA and CDR2 YSYEKL. Trimming took 0 bases from V and 2 from J, leaving 13 bases between them. Written as DNA, the CDR3 is TGCGCCAGCAGCCAAGACCCTTCAGGGATCAACTATGGCTACACCTTC. Translating gives CASSQDPSGINYGYTF.